Listed here are 22 T cell receptor beta chains from one sample, sequenced in a study of human T cells and chemical hapten exposure. As to time point: patch test 1, 2 weeks after DPC sensitization. Treatment of the sample: therapeutic diphenylcyclopropenone sensitization with weekly scalp DPC. TCRdb re-analysed the RACE reads in MiXCR, keeping a single row per CDR3 protein. The sample has more than 65,000 distinct CDR3 sequences; approximately 35% are singletons. The source material was whole blood, sampled in connection with sensitization to the hapten diphenylcyclopropenone (DPC). These receptors were taken from a man aged 35 to 55 with alopecia areata. Some clones in this sample may be carry-over from other donors' samples.

The chain joins TRBV24-1 to TRBJ2-1; 12 nucleotides match TRBD2. The CDR3 runs 16 residues. The germline gives CDR1 KGHDR, CDR2 SFDVKD. Losses at the gene ends were 3 bases for V and 3 bases for J; bases not matched to a gene: 2. The CDR3 sequence is CATSDGLAGLYNEQFF. As DNA, the CDR3 is TGTGCCACCAGTGATGGACTAGCGGGGCTCTACAATGAGCAGTTCTTC.

The rearrangement links TRBV20-1 to TRBJ1-3; D may be TRBD1 (5 bases). V was trimmed by 3 bases and J by 0 bases, leaving 12 bases between them. The germline V gene has CDR1 DFQATT and CDR2 SNEGSKA (reference sequence). This CDR3 region has 15 residues. The CDR3 DNA reads as TGCAGTGCTAGGGGACCGCCGAACTCTGGAAACACCATATATTTT. This sequence encodes CSARGPPNSGNTIYF.

J is TRBJ2-7 and V is TRBV12-3 or TRBV12-4, with a tentative D call TRBD2 (6 bases). The length of the CDR3 is 14 residues. Trimming cost V 7 bases and J 5 bases, with 18 bases left between them. The CDR3 reads CASTPGPGRNEQYF. In DNA form, the CDR3 reads TGTGCCAGCACCCCTGGGCCGGGGAGGAACGAGCAGTACTTC.

This clonotype was seen a handful of times. V is TRBV6-1 and J is TRBJ2-1, with TRBD1 matching over 7 bases. The V and J ends lost 4 bases and 8 bases, in that order; junction bases with no gene match: 5. Germline lookup yields CDR1 MNHNS and CDR2 SASEGT. The CDR3 has 13 residues. For the CDR3, the DNA is TGTGCCAGCAGTGGGTACAGGGGCTATGAGCAGTTCTTC. Protein: CASSGYRGYEQFF.

The chain couples TRBV28 to TRBJ2-1, with TRBD1 matching over 7 bases. The CDR3 length is 13 residues. In germline, CDR1 is MDHEN, CDR2 SYDVKM. V lost 6 bases, J lost 5 bases, and 4 bases stayed unmatched. The chain's CDR3 is CASRGTANNEQFF. In nucleotides, the CDR3 is TGTGCCAGCAGGGGGACAGCTAACAATGAGCAGTTCTTC.

The chain combines TRBV28 with TRBJ1-5; D ambiguous. V was trimmed by 7 bases and J by 1 base, leaving 11 bases between them. Germline CDR1 MDHEN, CDR2 SYDVKM. The CDR3 extends over 14 amino acids. The CDR3 loop reads CASIWAGSNQPQHF. CDR3 sequence (DNA): TGTGCCAGCATTTGGGCGGGGAGCAATCAGCCCCAGCATTTT.

The V gene is TRBV4-2, the J gene TRBJ2-7, with 7 bases matching TRBD2. Unmatched junction bases numbered 7, after V lost 2 bases and J lost 0 bases. The CDR3 contains 16 residues. Germline-derived CDR1 and CDR2 are LGHNA and YNFKEQ. CDR3 nucleotides: TGTGCCAGCAGCCAAACCCACCGCGGGAGCTCCTACGAGCAGTACTTC. Translation gives CASSQTHRGSSYEQYF.

As for this clonotype: No conserved phenylalanine or tryptophan is present at the end of the CDR3, so a read error is the likely explanation. J is TRBJ2-1 and V is TRBV5-1, with TRBD1 matching 8 bases. Germline-derived CDR1 and CDR2 are SGHRS and YFSETQ. Trimming removed 3 bases from V and 1 base from J; junction bases left unmatched: 3. This CDR3 spans 15 amino acids. The CDR3 region is CASSSGTGSYNEQFL. DNA for the CDR3: TGCGCCAGCAGCTCCGGGACAGGATCCTACAATGAGCAGTTCCTC.

This clonotype was found a few times. The V gene is TRBV9, the J gene TRBJ2-6; 8 nucleotides match TRBD2. J gave up 1 base and V 7 bases, and 10 bases lay outside the gene matches. CDR3 length equals 17 residues. Germline CDR1 reads SGDLS; CDR2 reads YYNGEE. The DNA of the CDR3 is TGTGCCAGCCGGACCGACGGGAGGGGGTCTGGGGCCAACGTCCTGACTTTC. Residues: CASRTDGRGSGANVLTF.

In this sample, this clonotype turned up a few times. This sequence joins TRBV12-3 or TRBV12-4 and TRBJ2-5, with 7 bases that match TRBD2. V lost 0 bases to trimming and J lost 4 bases; unmatched junction nucleotides: 17. CDR3 size: 19 residues. The CDR3 DNA reads as TGTGCCAGCAGTTTAGCCCTGGGACGGGGCCTCGGGGAGGGAGAGACCCAGTACTTC. Its protein product is CASSLALGRGLGEGETQYF.

The rearrangement joins TRBV12-3 or TRBV12-4 to TRBJ2-6; D ambiguous. The CDR3 runs to 14 residues. V lost 7 bases and J 0 bases, leaving 7 bases between the germline ends. This CDR3 is CASTETSGANVLTF. The CDR3 DNA reads as TGTGCCAGCACCGAGACCTCTGGGGCCAACGTCCTGACTTTC.

The chain uses TRBV6-4 and TRBJ1-1, with D possibly matching TRBD1 (5 bases). CDR3 length: 13 residues. Germline V gene sequence: CDR1 MRHNA, CDR2 SNTAGT. V was trimmed by 0 bases and J by 12 bases, leaving 14 bases between them. In DNA, the CDR3 is TGTGCCAGCAGTGACTCGCGCCGAGGGGTAACTTTCTTT. It is translated as CASSDSRRGVTFF.

This chain links TRBV6-2 or TRBV6-3 with TRBJ1-1; possible D gene TRBD1, 5 bases. Trimming took 3 bases from V and 5 from J, leaving 7 bases between them. The V gene's germline CDR1 is MNHEY and CDR2 SVGEGT. This CDR3 contains 12 residues. Here the CDR3 reads CASSYWGTEAFF. The CDR3 nucleotides read TGTGCCAGCAGTTATTGGGGGACTGAAGCTTTCTTT.

The gene calls are TRBV27 and TRBJ1-1; D gene ambiguous. There are 15 residues in the CDR3. Germline values: CDR1 MNHEY, CDR2 SMNVEV (reference sequence). Trimming removed 4 bases at V and 4 bases at J, with 16 bases between. CDR3 bases: TGTGCCAGCAGTTATCTAGGCAGTATGGGCACTGAAGCTTTCTTT. This translates into CASSYLGSMGTEAFF.

The rearrangement uses TRBV20-1 and TRBJ1-5; the D gene is possibly TRBD1 (6 bases). The CDR3 totals 17 residues. The germline gives CDR1 DFQATT, CDR2 SNEGSKA (reference sequence). The V end was cut by 0 bases, the J end by 0 bases, with 15 bases between. The DNA of the CDR3 is TGCAGTGCTAGAGACACCGGGACATTGGATAGCAATCAGCCCCAGCATTTT. The encoded protein is CSARDTGTLDSNQPQHF.

This clonotype was seen a few times. J is TRBJ1-5 and V is TRBV20-1; no clear D. The CDR3 is made up of 15 amino acids. Germline values: CDR1 DFQATT, CDR2 SNEGSKA (reference sequence). V was trimmed by 0 bases and J by 1 base, leaving 10 bases between them. The DNA of the CDR3 is TGCAGTGCTAGAGATGGTCAGGCGAGCAATCAGCCCCAGCATTTT. This gives the protein CSARDGQASNQPQHF.

This sequence joins TRBV6-6 and TRBJ2-2; D is undetermined. The CDR3 loop spans 14 amino acids. CDR1 is MNHNY and CDR2 is SVGAGI in the germline V gene (reference sequence). Between the trimmed V and J ends, which lost 8 bases and 0 bases, there was a span of 10 bases. CDR3 region: CASDRSANTGELFF. In DNA form, the CDR3 reads TGTGCCAGCGATCGCAGCGCGAACACCGGGGAGCTGTTTTTT.

As concerns this clonotype: One end of the junction is discordant with germline, which a read error may explain. The chain joins TRBV7-2 to TRBJ2-3, with 16 bases that match TRBD2. There are 16 residues in the CDR3. The germline CDR1 and CDR2 sequences are SGHTA and FQGNSA. CDR3 coding DNA: TGTGTCAGCAGCAAGGGGACTAGCGGGAGGGTACATACGCAGTATTTT. Encoded protein: CVSSKGTSGRVHTQYF.

V usage is TRBV6-5 and J usage is TRBJ1-5; TRBD1 matches 8 bases. There are 15 residues in the CDR3. The germline V gene has CDR1 MNHEY and CDR2 SVGAGI. The trim removed 4 bases at V and 6 bases at J, leaving 8 bases unmatched. The CDR3 here is CASSSSRGRGQPQHF. CDR3 DNA sequence: TGTGCCAGCAGTTCTAGCAGGGGGCGCGGTCAGCCCCAGCATTTT.

The chain joins TRBV6-6 to TRBJ2-3; D not resolved. The CDR3 is 11 residues long. V dropped 4 bases and J dropped 5 bases, with 4 bases sitting between them. The germline V gene encodes CDR1 MNHNY and CDR2 SVGAGI (reference sequence). The CDR3 nucleotides are TGTGCCAGCAGTTTCAGAGATACGCAGTATTTT. It encodes CASSFRDTQYF.

This rearrangement joins TRBV20-1 to TRBJ2-7; 9 bases fit TRBD2. V trimming: 3 bases; J trimming: 2 bases; junction bases outside the gene matches: 5. Germline V CDR1 and CDR2: DFQATT, SNEGSKA (reference sequence). The CDR3 is 14 residues long. The CDR3 DNA reads TGCAGTGCTAGTCCGAGCGGGAGGCCCTACGAGCAGTACTTC. Translated, it gives CSASPSGRPYEQYF.

The chain combines TRBV5-1 with TRBJ2-7; 10 bases match TRBD2. Unmatched junction bases numbered 1, after V lost 4 bases and J lost 0 bases. Per germline, CDR1 SGHRS and CDR2 YFSETQ. This CDR3 has 14 residues. This CDR3 is CASSGTSASYEQYF. CDR3 nucleotides: TGCGCCAGCAGCGGGACTAGCGCCTCCTACGAGCAGTACTTC.